What follows describes a single T cell receptor beta chain. CDR1 is MNHEY and CDR2 is SVGAGI in the germline V gene. The CDR3 is 16 residues long. Losses at the gene ends were 4 bases for V and 3 bases for J; bases not matched to a gene: 8. The data stem from a study of blood T cell repertoires in COVID-19. Across the study: In each case, the material was cDNA or gDNA derived from T cells, B-cell-depleted T cells, or PBMCs.

Per the original methods: Estimation of nucleated cell counts relied on the amplification of reference gene primers. Sequencing used immunoSEQ multiplex PCR; TCRdb keeps in-frame clones, though not all of them. The DNA gave D and trimming, while V, J and clone size come from that table. The sample holds about 370,000 clones; about 90% are singletons and the top ten take roughly a tenth. This receptor was obtained from a woman aged 30 to 39 with COVID-19, enrolled during active disease. Sequenced input: peripheral blood. The chain combines TRBV6-5 with TRBJ2-2; 7 bases line up with TRBD1. The CDR3 loop reads CASSSTGTAYTGELFF. CDR3 nucleotides: TGTGCCAGCAGTTCCACTGGGACAGCTTACACCGGGGAGCTGTTTTTT.